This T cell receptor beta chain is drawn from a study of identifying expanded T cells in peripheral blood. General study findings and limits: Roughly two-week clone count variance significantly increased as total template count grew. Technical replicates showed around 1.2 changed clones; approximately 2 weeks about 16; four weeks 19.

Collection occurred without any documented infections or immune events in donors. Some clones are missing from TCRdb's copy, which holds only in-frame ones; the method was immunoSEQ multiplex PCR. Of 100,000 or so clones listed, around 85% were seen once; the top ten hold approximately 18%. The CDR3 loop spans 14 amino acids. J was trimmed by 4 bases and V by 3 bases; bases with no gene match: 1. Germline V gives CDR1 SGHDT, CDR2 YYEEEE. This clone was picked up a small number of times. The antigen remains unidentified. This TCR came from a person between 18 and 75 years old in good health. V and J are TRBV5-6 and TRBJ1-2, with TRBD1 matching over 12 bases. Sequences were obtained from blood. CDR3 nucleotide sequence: TGTGCCAGCAGCTGGGACAGGGGGCTCTATGGCTACACCTTC. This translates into CASSWDRGLYGYTF.